This TCR beta chain was recorded in a study of T cells in Graves' hyperthyroidism and ophthalmopathy. Between the trimmed V and J ends, which lost 1 base and 0 bases, there was a span of 18 bases. Germline values: CDR1 MNHEY, CDR2 SVGEGT. The CDR3 is 18 residues long. The CDR3 regions of TCR beta were amplified from RNA transcripts. Initially, a first-round RT-PCR of the TCR CDR3 employed the HTBI primer set. One entry per CDR3 protein, called by TCRdb with MiXCR from the multiplex PCR reads. The data contain hundreds of thousands of distinct CDR3 sequences, 15% to 20% of them singletons. The TCR was taken from a man between 35 and 55 years old with Graves' ophthalmopathy. This chain joins TRBV6-2 or TRBV6-3 and TRBJ1-1, with D perhaps matching TRBD1 (6 bases). The specimen was blood. The CDR3 DNA reads as TGTGCCAGCAGTTACTACCTAGGGGGTCCCGAAATGAACACTGAAGCTTTCTTT. Translation gives CASSYYLGGPEMNTEAFF.